Below are 18 T cell receptor beta chains sequenced from a single sample in a study of T cells in Graves' hyperthyroidism and ophthalmopathy. Regions amplified from RNA transcripts were the TCR beta CDR3 regions. The HTBI primer set served for first-round RT-PCR of the TCR CDR3. TCRdb re-derived calls from the multiplex PCR reads in MiXCR, one entry per CDR3 protein. Among around 270,000 distinct CDR3 sequences listed, approximately 18% were seen once. Sequencing was carried out using blood. The receptors shown here come from a middle-aged man with Graves' ophthalmopathy.

Many counts were recorded for this clonotype. The rearrangement uses TRBV11-3 and TRBJ2-7; D is ambiguous. From germline, CDR1 is SGHNT and CDR2 YENEEA. V shed 5 bases and J shed 2 bases, with 10 bases lying between them. The CDR3 is 13 residues long. CDR3 bases: TGTGCCAGCAGCCAAAGGTTGGCCTACGAGCAGTACTTC. This codes for CASSQRLAYEQYF.

The V gene is TRBV7-3, the J gene TRBJ2-7; D uncertain. The CDR3 consists of 15 residues. Germline V lookup: CDR1 SGHTA, CDR2 FQGTGA. The ends were cut back, 2 bases at V and 0 bases at J, with 11 bases in the middle. CDR3 sequence reads: CASSLSVGNSYEQYF. The CDR3 nucleotides read TGTGCCAGCAGCTTATCAGTGGGAAACTCCTACGAGCAGTACTTC. Full variable domain (outside the CDR3, taken from reference TRBV7-3 and TRBJ2-7): GAGVSQTPSNKVTEKGKYVELRCDPISGHTALYWYRQSLGQGPEFLIYFQGTGAADDSGLPNDRFFAVRPEGSVSTLKIQRTERGDSAVYLCASSLSVGNSYEQYFGPGTRLTVT.

The V and J genes are TRBV20-1 and TRBJ2-4, with no clear D. Germline assignment: CDR1 DFQATT and CDR2 SNEGSKA (reference sequence). The CDR3 loop spans 13 amino acids. V gave up 6 bases and J gave up 9 bases, with 18 bases separating them. Here the CDR3 reads CSAKPPQVGIQYF. CDR3 DNA sequence: TGCAGTGCCAAGCCCCCTCAGGTGGGCATTCAGTACTTC.

The chain joins TRBV19 to TRBJ2-2; 12 bases fit TRBD2. J lost 4 bases, V lost 6 bases, and 6 bases had no gene match. Germline loops: CDR1 LNHDA, CDR2 SQIVND (reference sequence). The CDR3 contains 16 residues. The CDR3 reads CASRSTSGSSTGELFF. The DNA for the CDR3 is TGTGCCAGTAGGTCGACTAGCGGGAGTTCCACCGGGGAGCTGTTTTTT.

The sample holds many counts of this clonotype. The chain couples TRBV6-6 to TRBJ2-1; no firm D call. V was pared by 0 bases and J by 1 base, with 7 bases between. This CDR3 is built from 15 residues. CDR1 MNHNY and CDR2 SVGAGI come from the germline V gene (reference sequence). In DNA form, the CDR3 reads TGTGCCAGCAGTTACTCGGGGAATTCCTACAATGAGCAGTTCTTC. This codes for CASSYSGNSYNEQFF.

This clonotype showed up many times. The chain combines TRBV6-5 with TRBJ1-6, with 8 bases identical to TRBD1. J was trimmed by 9 bases and V by 2 bases; bases with no gene match: 6. The germline gives CDR1 MNHEY, CDR2 SVGAGI. CDR3 length equals 15 residues. The CDR3 DNA reads TGTGCCAGCAGTTACGGACAGGGAAGAGGTTCACCCCTCCACTTT. Protein: CASSYGQGRGSPLHF.

This clonotype was detected ten times or more. The chain joins TRBV2 to TRBJ2-1, with D perhaps being TRBD1 or TRBD2 (6 bases each). CDR1 SNHLY and CDR2 FYNNEI come from the germline V gene. The CDR3 is 15 amino acids. Trimming left V 6 bases short and J 5 bases short, with 17 bases between. The CDR3 here is CASRVGQGRNNEQFF. As DNA, the CDR3 is TGTGCCAGCAGGGTGGGACAAGGGAGGAACAATGAGCAGTTCTTC.

Worth noting for this clonotype: This may come from a read error, since a much larger clone is one base off. This chain links TRBV7-2 with TRBJ2-7; D is possibly TRBD1 (5 bases). Trimming pared 1 base from V and 3 bases from J, leaving 22 bases between. Germline V lookup: CDR1 SGHTA, CDR2 FQGNSA. The CDR3 is 18 amino acids. In nucleotides, the CDR3 is TGTGCCAGCAGCTTAGTCGAGTCGAGGCCAGGGTGGTTCTACGAGCAGTACTTC. Amino acid sequence: CASSLVESRPGWFYEQYF.

There are many counts of this clonotype. V is TRBV3-1 and J is TRBJ2-3; a possible D gene is TRBD2 (6 bases). The V and J ends lost 0 bases and 5 bases respectively, with 12 bases between them. The CDR3 is made up of 15 amino acids. Germline CDR1 reads LGHDT; CDR2 reads YNNKEL (reference sequence). DNA of the CDR3: TGTGCCAGCAGCCAAGAAGAGAGCGGGTTAGATACGCAGTATTTT. This translates into CASSQEESGLDTQYF.

This clonotype showed up just a few times. The genes are TRBV6-1 and TRBJ1-4; TRBD1 matches 7 bases. The length of the CDR3 is 13 residues. Trimming took 9 bases from V and 4 from J; bases not matched to a gene: 5. CDR1 and CDR2 (germline): MNHNS, SASEGT. CDR3 loop: CASRTGVNEKLFF. In DNA, the CDR3 is TGTGCCAGTCGGACAGGCGTTAATGAAAAACTGTTTTTT.

This chain uses TRBV5-1 with TRBJ2-2; D is undetermined. Germline V gene lookup returns CDR1 SGHRS and CDR2 YFSETQ. CDR3 length: 15 amino acids. Trimming cost V 1 base and J 1 base, with 8 bases left between them. This CDR3 is CASSLSGKNTGELFF. The CDR3 DNA reads TGCGCCAGCAGCTTGAGTGGAAAGAACACCGGGGAGCTGTTTTTT.

This clonotype has ten or more counts. This chain joins TRBV6-1 and TRBJ1-1; D not certain. Trimming removed 5 bases from V and 8 bases from J, with 12 bases in between. This CDR3 comprises 12 residues. Germline V gives CDR1 MNHNS, CDR2 SASEGT. The CDR3 DNA sequence: TGTGCCAGCAGTAGTCCTACCAACGAAGCTTTCTTT. Translated: CASSSPTNEAFF.

This CDR3 is CATSDSSRVAYEQFF. CDR3 DNA sequence: TGTGCCACCAGTGATTCCTCTAGGGTAGCGTATGAGCAGTTCTTC. The gene calls are TRBV24-1 and TRBJ2-1, with D perhaps TRBD2 (5 bases). Between the trimmed V and J ends, which lost 2 bases and 8 bases, there was a span of 15 bases. The CDR3 sequence is 15 residues long. Germline CDR1 KGHDR, CDR2 SFDVKD.

This clonotype was seen more than once but under ten times. V gene TRBV6-1 combines with J gene TRBJ2-5, with 10 bases fitting TRBD1. CDR3 length: 15 amino acids. V shed 5 bases and J 6 bases; nucleotides not matched to a gene: 9. Per the germline V gene, CDR1 is MNHNS and CDR2 is SASEGT. In DNA form, the CDR3 reads TGTGCCAGCAGTTATGCTCCGACAGGGGGCCAGACCCAGTACTTC. As protein: CASSYAPTGGQTQYF.

The sample holds a few counts of this clonotype. The chain has TRBV7-9 and TRBJ2-7, with TRBD1 as a possible D gene (6 bases). Germline V lookup: CDR1 SEHNR, CDR2 FQNEAQ (reference sequence). The CDR3 covers 15 residues. Trimming stripped 1 base from V and 7 bases from J, with 17 bases between. CDR3 sequence: CASSLGLVPRGEQYF. Here the CDR3 DNA reads TGTGCCAGCAGCTTAGGCTTAGTTCCAAGGGGGGAGCAGTACTTC.

A remark on this clonotype: Since a much larger clone is just one base distant, this may be a read error. The chain has TRBV4-1 and TRBJ1-2; no clear D gene. Germline CDR1 is MGHRA and CDR2 is YSYEKL. V was shortened by 6 bases and J by 7 bases, with 15 bases between the two germline ends. The CDR3 loop spans 13 amino acids. CDR3 amino acids: CASSPGSVCGYTF. The DNA of the CDR3 is TGCGCCAGCAGTCCGGGGTCGGTCTGTGGCTACACCTTC.

In its sample, this clonotype was seen a few times. The chain carries TRBV5-4 and TRBJ1-4, with 9 bases lining up with TRBD1. Germline V lookup: CDR1 SGHNT, CDR2 YYREEE (reference sequence). The CDR3 has 14 amino acids. With V trimmed by 4 bases and J by 8 bases, 6 bases remained unmatched. CDR3 sequence reads: CASSRGQGREKLFF. CDR3 bases: TGTGCCAGCAGCCGGGGACAGGGACGAGAAAAACTGTTTTTT.

V gene TRBV4-1 combines with J gene TRBJ2-7; 8 positions agree with TRBD2. CDR1 and CDR2 (germline): MGHRA, YSYEKL. The CDR3 covers 15 residues. V shed 4 bases and J 0 bases; nucleotides not matched to a gene: 5. CDR3 region: CASSPSGLFSYEQYF. Written as DNA, the CDR3 is TGCGCCAGCAGCCCTAGCGGGCTGTTCTCCTACGAGCAGTACTTC.